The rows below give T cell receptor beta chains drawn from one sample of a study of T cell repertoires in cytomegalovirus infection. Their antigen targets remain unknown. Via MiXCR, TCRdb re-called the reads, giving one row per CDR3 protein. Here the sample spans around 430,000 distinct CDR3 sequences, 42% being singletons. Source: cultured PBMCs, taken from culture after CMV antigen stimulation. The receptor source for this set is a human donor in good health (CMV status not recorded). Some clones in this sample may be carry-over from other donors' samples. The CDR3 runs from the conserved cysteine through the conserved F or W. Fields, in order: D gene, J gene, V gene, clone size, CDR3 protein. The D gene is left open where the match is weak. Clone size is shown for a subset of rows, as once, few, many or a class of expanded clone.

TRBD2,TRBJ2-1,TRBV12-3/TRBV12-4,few,CASSIAGGPSNEQFF
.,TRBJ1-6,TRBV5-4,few,CASSVDAYSYNSPLHF
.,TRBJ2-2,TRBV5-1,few,CASSLVVTSYTGELFF
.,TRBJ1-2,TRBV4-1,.,CASSQASRGGYGYTF
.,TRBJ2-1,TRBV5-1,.,CASSLGFTWGYNEQFF
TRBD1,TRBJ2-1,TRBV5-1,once,CASSLQGQGVGEQFF
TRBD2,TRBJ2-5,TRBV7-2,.,CASSPGTSGGAREETQYF
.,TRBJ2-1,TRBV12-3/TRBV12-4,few,CASSLGEANEQFF
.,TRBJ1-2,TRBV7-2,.,CASSDTEGYGYTF
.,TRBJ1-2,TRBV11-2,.,CASSGWGYYGYTF
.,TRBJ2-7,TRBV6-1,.,CASSVGTTFEQYF
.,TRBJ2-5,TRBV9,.,CASSVDPTPTGLETQYF
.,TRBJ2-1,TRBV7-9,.,CASSQATGQFF
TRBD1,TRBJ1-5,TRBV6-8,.,CASSTRQGDQPQHF
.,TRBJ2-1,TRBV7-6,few,CASSLGQGWGEQFF
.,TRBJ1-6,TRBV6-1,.,CASSEATSSYNSPLHF
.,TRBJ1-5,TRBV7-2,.,CASSPYADQPQHF
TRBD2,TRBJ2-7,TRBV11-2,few,CASNLGGSLYEQYF
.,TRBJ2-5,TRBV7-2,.,CASHGTQYF
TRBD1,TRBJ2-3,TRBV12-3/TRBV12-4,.,CASSSASQGISQYF
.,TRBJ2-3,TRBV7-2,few,CASSSNPLEVVPDTQYF
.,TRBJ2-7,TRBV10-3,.,CAISESGGALSYEQYF
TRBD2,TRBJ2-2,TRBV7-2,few,CASGSGINTGELFF
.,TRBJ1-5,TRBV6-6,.,CASRESNQPQHF
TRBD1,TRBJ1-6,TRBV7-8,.,CASSTPGTGGNSPLHF
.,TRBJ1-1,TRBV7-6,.,CATGGGPGARPEAFF
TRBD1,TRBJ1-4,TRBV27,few,CASSPRDRGLGKLFF
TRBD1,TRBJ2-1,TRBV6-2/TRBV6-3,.,CASSRAGGAYEQFF
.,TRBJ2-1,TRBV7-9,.,CASSLGWTRVLF
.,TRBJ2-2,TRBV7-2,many,CASSLSAYTGELFF
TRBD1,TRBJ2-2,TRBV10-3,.,CAMAPGQAPTGELFF
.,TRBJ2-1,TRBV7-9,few,CASSPLGDNEQFF
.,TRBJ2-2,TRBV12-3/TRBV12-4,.,CASSYVNTGELFF
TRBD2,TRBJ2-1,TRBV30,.,CAWSRPRTSGRGGYNEQFF
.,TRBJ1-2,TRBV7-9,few,CASVVAEGYTF
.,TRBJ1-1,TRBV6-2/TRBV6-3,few,CAITLGNTEAFF
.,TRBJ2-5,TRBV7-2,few,CASSLVASPETQYF
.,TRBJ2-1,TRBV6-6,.,CASSYSWGGPSNEQFF
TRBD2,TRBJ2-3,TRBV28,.,CASSTSGGPDTQYF
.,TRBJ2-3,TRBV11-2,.,CASSFTGYSTDTQYF
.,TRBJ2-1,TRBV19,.,CASSPAGFEQFF
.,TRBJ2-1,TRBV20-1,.,CSAREGGAGNEQFF
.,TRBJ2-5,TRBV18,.,CASSPQGSETQYF
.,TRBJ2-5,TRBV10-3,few,CASRGGGASKSQETQYF
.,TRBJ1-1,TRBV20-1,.,CSARGDTEAFF
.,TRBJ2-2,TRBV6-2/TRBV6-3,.,CASTRSGPTGELFF
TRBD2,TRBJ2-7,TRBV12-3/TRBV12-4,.,CASSLAYRGRISNEQYF
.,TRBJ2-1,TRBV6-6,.,CASSSDLGANEQFF
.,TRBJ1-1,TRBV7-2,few,CASSFAPNTEAFF
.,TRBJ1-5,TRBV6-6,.,CASSFFRSGFNQPQHF